This T cell receptor beta chain was documented in a study of shared clonotypes between healthy human individuals. For this clone: Its antigen is currently unknown.

The naive CD8 fraction comprised CD45RO-negative cells positively selected for CCR7 and excluded terminally differentiated effector memory CD45RA+ cells. Per the authors' pipeline: ImmunoSEQ supplied junction-only sequences lacking quality scores, so filtering was different. Profiled with immunoSEQ multiplex PCR; TCRdb holds only in-frame clones, not every one. The DNA gave D and trimming, while V, J and clone size come from that table. The table includes about 2.1 million clones, around 95% detected once. Study conclusions and caveats: A reduction in generation probabilities was seen for non-shared clonotypes relative to those shared by all four donors. The study generally estimated greater richness for naive than memory subsets.

CDR3 size: 14 residues. The germline V gene has CDR1 MNHEY and CDR2 SVGAGI. V lost 0 bases to trimming and J lost 2 bases, with 7 bases between them. Sequenced material: naive CD8+ T cells from PBMCs. V gene TRBV6-5 combines with J gene TRBJ1-2; no firm D call. The sequence was obtained from a man between 18 and 35 years old in good health. Some clones in this sample may be carry-over from other donors' samples. As DNA, the CDR3 is TGTGCCAGCAGTTACTCGAAGGGCAACTATGGCTACACCTTC. It translates to CASSYSKGNYGYTF.